The rows below give T cell receptor beta chains drawn from one sample of a study of shared clonotypes between healthy human individuals. Profiling relied on immunoSEQ multiplex PCR, and the TCRdb table lists in-frame clones only, not all of them. The sample has about 1 million clones, around 76% seen once. The sequencing sample was made of memory CD4+ T cells sorted from blood. Source of these receptors: a man aged 18 to 35 in good health. The CDR3 runs from the conserved cysteine through the conserved F or W. A D gene is named only where the DNA matches it firmly. Some rows mark clone size as missing; the rest say once, few, many or name a class of expanded clone.

clone_size	j_call	v_call	d_call	cdr3_aa	cdr3_nt
-	TRBJ1-1	TRBV30	-	CAWSVTGGTEAFF	TGTGCCTGGAGTGTAACCGGTGGCACTGAAGCTTTCTTT
-	TRBJ1-1	TRBV11-3	-	CASSSRGGVNTEAFF	TGTGCCAGCAGCTCGCGAGGGGGGGTGAACACTGAAGCTTTCTTT
once	TRBJ2-3	TRBV5-1	TRBD2	CATREAGGTDTQYF	TGCGCCACTCGGGAGGCGGGTGGCACAGATACGCAGTATTTT
-	TRBJ2-7	TRBV2	-	CASESSYEQYF	TGTGCCAGCGAGTCGTCCTACGAGCAGTACTTC
-	TRBJ2-2	TRBV6-1	-	CASRRGNTGELFF	TGTGCCAGCAGGAGAGGGAACACCGGGGAGCTGTTTTTT
-	TRBJ2-1	TRBV9	-	CASSGNGGPYNEQFF	TGTGCCAGCAGCGGGAACGGGGGCCCCTACAATGAGCAGTTCTTC
-	TRBJ2-1	TRBV9	-	CASSETGDTYNEQFF	TGTGCCAGCAGCGAGACGGGAGACACCTACAATGAGCAGTTCTTC
-	TRBJ1-5	TRBV2	-	CASSPDASNQPQHF	TGTGCCAGCAGTCCCGACGCTAGCAATCAGCCCCAGCATTTT
-	TRBJ2-1	TRBV5-1	TRBD2	CASSLGLAGADEQFF	TGCGCCAGCAGCTTAGGACTAGCGGGGGCCGATGAGCAGTTCTTC
once	TRBJ1-2	TRBV6-5	-	CASSAPGYYGYTF	TGTGCCAGCAGTGCGCCGGGCTACTATGGCTACACCTTC
-	TRBJ2-3	TRBV7-3	TRBD1	CASSLTGEPTDTQYF	TGTGCCAGCAGCCTCACAGGGGAGCCCACAGATACGCAGTATTTT
-	TRBJ2-3	TRBV4-3	-	CASSQDRGFTDTQYF	TGCGCCAGCAGCCAAGATCGAGGATTCACAGATACGCAGTATTTT
few	TRBJ1-2	TRBV28	-	CASTYSDRRGYTF	TGTGCCAGCACCTACTCAGACAGGCGGGGCTACACCTTC
-	TRBJ2-7	TRBV25-1	TRBD1	CASSPFNRGSYEQYF	TGTGCCAGCAGTCCTTTTAACAGGGGATCCTACGAGCAGTACTTC
few	TRBJ2-3	TRBV10-3	TRBD2	CAINSGLGVDTQYF	TGTGCCATCAATTCTGGACTAGGGGTAGATACGCAGTATTTT
-	TRBJ2-7	TRBV2	TRBD1	CASSVGRGTYEQYF	TGTGCCAGCAGTGTGGGCAGGGGGACCTACGAGCAGTACTTC
-	TRBJ2-3	TRBV14	TRBD2	CASSQDRLAGGADTQYF	TGTGCCAGCAGCCAAGATCGACTAGCGGGAGGGGCAGATACGCAGTATTTT
-	TRBJ2-3	TRBV19	TRBD2	CASSRGGGTDTQYF	TGTGCCAGTAGCCGGGGGGGTGGGACAGATACGCAGTATTTT
-	TRBJ1-1	TRBV5-1	TRBD1	CASSLAQGGTEAFF	TGCGCCAGCAGCTTGGCACAGGGGGGCACTGAAGCTTTCTTT
-	TRBJ1-3	TRBV7-8	TRBD1	CASSIGQGFGNTIYF	TGTGCCAGCAGCATAGGACAGGGGTTTGGAAACACCATATATTTT
-	TRBJ2-3	TRBV7-8	-	CASSLVFTDTQYF	TGTGCCAGCAGCTTAGTTTTCACAGATACGCAGTATTTT
-	TRBJ1-1	TRBV27	-	CASKWGVNTEAFF	TGTGCCAGCAAATGGGGTGTGAACACTGAAGCTTTCTTT
-	TRBJ2-3	TRBV6-5	-	CASRSPITDTQYF	TGTGCCAGCAGATCCCCTATAACAGATACGCAGTATTTT
-	TRBJ2-5	TRBV9	TRBD1	CASSHGTAKETQYF	TGTGCCAGCAGCCACGGGACAGCGAAAGAGACCCAGTACTTC
-	TRBJ2-6	TRBV28	-	CASTPAGSGANVLTF	TGTGCCAGCACCCCTGCGGGCTCTGGGGCCAACGTCCTGACTTTC
-	TRBJ2-2	TRBV10-3	-	CATAITEDTGELFF	TGTGCCACGGCGATAACAGAGGACACCGGGGAGCTGTTTTTT
-	TRBJ2-7	TRBV19	-	CASSQGSGRYEQYF	TGTGCCAGTAGCCAGGGGAGCGGACGGTACGAGCAGTACTTC
-	TRBJ1-1	TRBV30	-	CAWTPVTVNTEAFF	TGTGCCTGGACCCCGGTTACAGTGAACACTGAAGCTTTCTTT
-	TRBJ2-7	TRBV6-1	-	CASRDLGVRREQYF	TGTGCCAGCAGGGACCTGGGGGTCCGTCGCGAGCAGTACTTC
-	TRBJ2-5	TRBV15	TRBD1	CATSTQLGQKETQYF	TGTGCCACCAGCACACAATTGGGACAGAAAGAGACCCAGTACTTC
-	TRBJ1-1	TRBV7-8	-	CASSLLENTEAFF	TGTGCCAGCAGCTTATTGGAGAACACTGAAGCTTTCTTT
-	TRBJ2-1	TRBV9	-	CASSVGGTGYFNEQFF	TGTGCCAGCAGCGTAGGTGGGACTGGATATTTCAATGAGCAGTTCTTC
-	TRBJ1-2	TRBV29-1	-	CSGREDNYGYTF	TGCAGCGGCAGGGAGGACAACTATGGCTACACCTTC